Only one count was recorded for the clone carrying this TCR beta chain. What it recognizes is unknown. Libraries were prepared by immunoSEQ multiplex PCR; TCRdb keeps only in-frame clonotypes and omits some of them. The sample has about 90,000 clones; approximately 91% are singletons. The sample originates from a study of T cell responses to AZD1222 COVID-19 vaccine. Researchers grouped second doses given at about 4 or about 12 weeks into one pool. Study results and caveats: Nearly half of spike-specific TCRs reportedly target unmutated variant regions. Seropositive AZD1222 recipients at baseline numbered only five to seven.

Trimming stripped 3 bases from V and 1 base from J, with 4 bases between. Germline V gives CDR1 KGHSH, CDR2 LQKENI. The CDR3 runs to 13 residues. This TCR was recovered from an adult who received the AZD1222 COVID-19 vaccine. This sample comprised peripheral blood, obtained 28 days after the second AZD1222 dose. The genes are TRBV18 and TRBJ1-3; the D is unclear. CDR3: CASSPPSGNTIYF. The CDR3 DNA reads as TGTGCCAGCTCACCGCCATCTGGAAACACCATATATTTT.